The rows below give T cell receptor beta chains drawn from one sample of a study of a mutant IDH1 vaccine in newly diagnosed glioma. These receptors lack a known antigen. Method: immunoSEQ multiplex PCR; TCRdb's copy keeps in-frame clones and lacks some. This sample yields some 56,000 clones, of which approximately 71% are seen a single time; about 5% belongs to the top ten. Here the sequenced sample was PBMCs, taken from a glioma patient whose treatment included an IDH1 peptide vaccine. The receptor set was obtained from a man aged 50-59 years with glioma. Each CDR3 is given with its conserved first and last residue. A D gene is named only where the DNA matches it firmly. Not all rows give a size; the values are once, few, many and, for expanded clones, a class.

D gene: -
J gene: TRBJ1-5
clone size: few
V gene: TRBV19
CDR3 protein: CASTSPAIRGQPQHF
CDR3 DNA: TGTGCCAGTACCTCCCCGGCCATTCGTGGTCAGCCCCAGCATTTT

D gene: TRBD1
J gene: TRBJ1-2
clone size: -
V gene: TRBV2
CDR3 protein: CASSDPGQGSYTF
CDR3 DNA: TGTGCCAGCAGCGACCCGGGACAGGGTAGCTACACCTTC

D gene: -
J gene: TRBJ2-5
clone size: -
V gene: TRBV7-2
CDR3 protein: CASSLTRVYQETQYF
CDR3 DNA: TGTGCCAGCAGCTTAACTCGGGTGTACCAAGAGACCCAGTACTTC

D gene: -
J gene: TRBJ1-5
clone size: -
V gene: TRBV27
CDR3 protein: CASAGGNNQPQHF
CDR3 DNA: TGTGCCTCCGCGGGCGGTAACAATCAGCCCCAGCATTTT

D gene: TRBD2
J gene: TRBJ2-5
clone size: few
V gene: TRBV4-1
CDR3 protein: CASSEPSGETQYF
CDR3 DNA: TGCGCCAGCAGCGAGCCTAGCGGGGAGACCCAGTACTTC

D gene: TRBD1
J gene: TRBJ1-4
clone size: -
V gene: TRBV13
CDR3 protein: CASRQGGEGNEKLFF
CDR3 DNA: TGTGCCAGCAGGCAAGGGGGCGAAGGTAATGAAAAACTGTTTTTT

D gene: -
J gene: TRBJ1-2
clone size: -
V gene: TRBV7-9
CDR3 protein: CASSLGAANYGYTF
CDR3 DNA: TGTGCCAGCAGCTTAGGGGCAGCTAACTATGGCTACACCTTC

D gene: TRBD1
J gene: TRBJ2-7
clone size: -
V gene: TRBV9
CDR3 protein: CAISGQVEGEQYF
CDR3 DNA: TGTGCCATAAGTGGACAGGTTGAGGGGGAGCAGTACTTC

D gene: -
J gene: TRBJ2-1
clone size: once
V gene: TRBV29-1
CDR3 protein: CSVGWSSTPGREQFF
CDR3 DNA: TGCAGCGTTGGATGGTCTAGCACCCCCGGCCGTGAGCAGTTCTTC

D gene: -
J gene: TRBJ1-4
clone size: -
V gene: TRBV2
CDR3 protein: CASSEGSRGGEKLFF
CDR3 DNA: TGTGCCAGCAGTGAAGGGAGCCGGGGAGGGGAAAAACTGTTTTTT